This TCR beta chain was captured in a study of cytomegalovirus exposure and HLA in healthy donors. Primers for the PCR totalled 60 Vbeta and 13 Jbeta. The method was immunoSEQ multiplex PCR; TCRdb's version includes in-frame clones alone and lacks a portion of them. Altogether about 160,000 clones are present, approximately 78% being singletons, with the ten largest covering 1.1% to 1.5%. Germline V gene data show CDR1 as LNHDA and CDR2 as SQIVND (reference sequence). The junction had 8 bases not matched to a gene; V was cut back by 4 bases and J by 4 bases. The CDR3 has 15 residues. The sequenced sample was PBMCs. The chain links TRBV19 to TRBJ2-7; 9 bases align to TRBD1. This clonotype originated in a male donor in good health and CMV-seronegative. The DNA for the CDR3 is TGTGCCAGTAGTAGCACAGGGGGCGAATTTTACGAGCAGTACTTC. This gives the protein CASSSTGGEFYEQYF.